The rows below give T cell receptor beta chains drawn from one sample of a study of T cells in Graves' hyperthyroidism and ophthalmopathy. TCRdb re-analysed the multiplex PCR reads in MiXCR, keeping a single row per CDR3 protein. The sample shows hundreds of thousands of distinct CDR3 sequences, around 46% of them seen only once. Sample: peripheral blood or thyroid tissue (not recorded which). All receptors derive from a woman aged 18-29 years with Graves' hyperthyroidism. CDR3s include the opening cysteine and the closing phenylalanine or tryptophan. The D gene is left open where the match is weak. Size is stated for part of the rows, as once, few or many counts, or as a class when the clone is expanded.

cdr3_nt: TGTGCCAGCAGTCTCTCATGGTCGGAAGAGACCCAGTACTTC
cdr3_aa: CASSLSWSEETQYF
d_call: .
cdr3_length: 14
j_call: TRBJ2-5
clone_size: .
v_call: TRBV6-6

cdr3_nt: TGTGCCAGCAGCTCGGGGCAGGACTACGAGCAGTACTTC
cdr3_aa: CASSSGQDYEQYF
d_call: .
cdr3_length: 13
j_call: TRBJ2-7
clone_size: .
v_call: TRBV7-6

cdr3_nt: TGTGCCAGCAGCCGCTTAGGGGGGAGCACTGAAGCTTTCTTT
cdr3_aa: CASSRLGGSTEAFF
d_call: .
cdr3_length: 14
j_call: TRBJ1-1
clone_size: .
v_call: TRBV14

cdr3_nt: TGCAGCGTTGAAGGGGGGAAGGCCACGGAGACCCAGTACTTC
cdr3_aa: CSVEGGKATETQYF
d_call: .
cdr3_length: 14
j_call: TRBJ2-5
clone_size: .
v_call: TRBV29-1

cdr3_nt: TGTGCTAGCAGCTCAGACAGGGAAGAGACCCAGTACTTC
cdr3_aa: CASSSDREETQYF
d_call: TRBD1
cdr3_length: 13
j_call: TRBJ2-5
clone_size: many
v_call: TRBV7-7

cdr3_nt: TGTGCCACCAGTGATCCCGAGCAGTACTTC
cdr3_aa: CATSDPEQYF
d_call: .
cdr3_length: 10
j_call: TRBJ2-7
clone_size: many
v_call: TRBV24-1

cdr3_nt: TGTGCCAGCAGCTTTGAGGGAATAGCGGGGGCAGTTGGCTACACCTTC
cdr3_aa: CASSFEGIAGAVGYTF
d_call: .
cdr3_length: 16
j_call: TRBJ1-2
clone_size: .
v_call: TRBV11-3

cdr3_nt: TGCAGTGCTAGAGATACAGGGATGAACACTGAAGCTTTCTTT
cdr3_aa: CSARDTGMNTEAFF
d_call: .
cdr3_length: 14
j_call: TRBJ1-1
clone_size: .
v_call: TRBV20-1

cdr3_nt: TGTGCCAGGGGGGGGACCCAACGCGGATCCTACGAGCAGTACTTC
cdr3_aa: CARGGTQRGSYEQYF
d_call: TRBD2
cdr3_length: 15
j_call: TRBJ2-7
clone_size: .
v_call: TRBV11-1

cdr3_nt: TGCAGTGGAACAGGGGATCCCTACGAGCAGTACTTC
cdr3_aa: CSGTGDPYEQYF
d_call: TRBD1
cdr3_length: 12
j_call: TRBJ2-7
clone_size: .
v_call: TRBV20-1

cdr3_nt: TGTGCCAGCAGCCAGACCGGACAGGGAGATTCACCCCTCCACTTT
cdr3_aa: CASSQTGQGDSPLHF
d_call: TRBD1
cdr3_length: 15
j_call: TRBJ1-6
clone_size: few
v_call: TRBV2

cdr3_nt: TGCGCCAGCAGCCAGCGGGACAGCCCCCACGAGCAGTACTTC
cdr3_aa: CASSQRDSPHEQYF
d_call: .
cdr3_length: 14
j_call: TRBJ2-7
clone_size: .
v_call: TRBV2

cdr3_nt: TGTGCCAGCAGGTTATTGGAAATCGTGGGATATGGCTACACCTTC
cdr3_aa: CASRLLEIVGYGYTF
d_call: .
cdr3_length: 15
j_call: TRBJ1-2
clone_size: .
v_call: TRBV2

cdr3_nt: TGCAGCGGGCGTCCCTCCTACGAGCAGTACTTC
cdr3_aa: CSGRPSYEQYF
d_call: .
cdr3_length: 11
j_call: TRBJ2-7
clone_size: .
v_call: TRBV29-1

cdr3_nt: TGTGCCAGCAGCGTCACTGGGCGCGGGCAGCCCCAGCATTTT
cdr3_aa: CASSVTGRGQPQHF
d_call: .
cdr3_length: 14
j_call: TRBJ1-5
clone_size: .
v_call: TRBV9

cdr3_nt: TGTGCCACCAGCAAAGGGAACACCGGGGCCAACGTCCTGACTTTC
cdr3_aa: CATSKGNTGANVLTF
d_call: .
cdr3_length: 15
j_call: TRBJ2-6
clone_size: .
v_call: TRBV15

cdr3_nt: TGTGCCAGCAGCTCGGTCGCGGAGGGCTTC
cdr3_aa: CASSSVAEGF
d_call: .
cdr3_length: 10
j_call: TRBJ1-4
clone_size: .
v_call: TRBV7-2

cdr3_nt: TGCAGTGCTAGGGCCGCCGTGTTGGATGGCTACACCTTC
cdr3_aa: CSARAAVLDGYTF
d_call: .
cdr3_length: 13
j_call: TRBJ1-2
clone_size: .
v_call: TRBV20-1

cdr3_nt: TGTGCTAGTGGTTTCCCCTTAGACAGCTATGGCTACACCTTC
cdr3_aa: CASGFPLDSYGYTF
d_call: .
cdr3_length: 14
j_call: TRBJ1-2
clone_size: .
v_call: TRBV12-5

cdr3_nt: TGTGCCAGCAGTTTAGGGCAGGCGACGCAGCCCCAGCATTTT
cdr3_aa: CASSLGQATQPQHF
d_call: .
cdr3_length: 14
j_call: TRBJ1-5
clone_size: .
v_call: TRBV10-3

cdr3_nt: TGCGCCAGCAGCTCGACGACAGGGTTGGGCTACACCTTC
cdr3_aa: CASSSTTGLGYTF
d_call: TRBD1
cdr3_length: 13
j_call: TRBJ1-2
clone_size: .
v_call: TRBV5-1

cdr3_nt: TGTGCCAGCAGCGTTCTGGGGGGTGCGAATTCACCCCTCCACTTT
cdr3_aa: CASSVLGGANSPLHF
d_call: .
cdr3_length: 15
j_call: TRBJ1-6
clone_size: .
v_call: TRBV9

cdr3_nt: TGTGCCACCAGTGAAGCGGACAGGGGTTGGGGACAGCCCCAGCATTTT
cdr3_aa: CATSEADRGWGQPQHF
d_call: TRBD1
cdr3_length: 16
j_call: TRBJ1-5
clone_size: .
v_call: TRBV24-1

cdr3_nt: TGCAGTGCTAGTCTAAGCGGGAGCTTGGAGACCCAGTACTTC
cdr3_aa: CSASLSGSLETQYF
d_call: TRBD2
cdr3_length: 14
j_call: TRBJ2-5
clone_size: .
v_call: TRBV20-1

cdr3_nt: TGCGCCAGCAGCTGGGGGACAGGGAGGACCACTGAAGCTTTCTTT
cdr3_aa: CASSWGTGRTTEAFF
d_call: TRBD1
cdr3_length: 15
j_call: TRBJ1-1
clone_size: .
v_call: TRBV5-1

cdr3_nt: TGTGCCAGCAGTTCCCTTGACGGTTGGAACACTGAAGCTTTCTTT
cdr3_aa: CASSSLDGWNTEAFF
d_call: .
cdr3_length: 15
j_call: TRBJ1-1
clone_size: .
v_call: TRBV6-6

cdr3_nt: TGTGCCAGCAGCTCGACAGGGACCTACGAGCAGTACTTC
cdr3_aa: CASSSTGTYEQYF
d_call: TRBD1
cdr3_length: 13
j_call: TRBJ2-7
clone_size: many
v_call: TRBV7-2

cdr3_nt: TGTGCCAGCAGGACCGGGACAGGGGGCTACGAGCAGTACTTC
cdr3_aa: CASRTGTGGYEQYF
d_call: TRBD1
cdr3_length: 14
j_call: TRBJ2-7
clone_size: .
v_call: TRBV7-2

cdr3_nt: TGCGCCAGCATCACAACCCCGGGACACGGCTACGAGCAGTACTTC
cdr3_aa: CASITTPGHGYEQYF
d_call: .
cdr3_length: 15
j_call: TRBJ2-7
clone_size: few
v_call: TRBV5-1

cdr3_nt: TGTGCCAGTACCCTCGAGCCCGGGACGCGGGAAGAGACCCAGTACTTC
cdr3_aa: CASTLEPGTREETQYF
d_call: .
cdr3_length: 16
j_call: TRBJ2-5
clone_size: .
v_call: TRBV6-6

cdr3_nt: TGCAGCGCCGGGGACAGCTCCTACGAGCAGTACTTC
cdr3_aa: CSAGDSSYEQYF
d_call: TRBD1
cdr3_length: 12
j_call: TRBJ2-7
clone_size: many
v_call: TRBV29-1

cdr3_nt: TGCAGTGCTAGGCGGTTTTTCACTGAAGCTTTCTTT
cdr3_aa: CSARRFFTEAFF
d_call: .
cdr3_length: 12
j_call: TRBJ1-1
clone_size: .
v_call: TRBV20-1

cdr3_nt: TGTGCTAGTTCGGGGTCCGGCGGGGAGCTGTTTTTT
cdr3_aa: CASSGSGGELFF
d_call: .
cdr3_length: 12
j_call: TRBJ2-2
clone_size: once
v_call: TRBV25-1

cdr3_nt: TGTGCCAGCAGAAAGGGGGCGGATGGCTACACCTTC
cdr3_aa: CASRKGADGYTF
d_call: TRBD1
cdr3_length: 12
j_call: TRBJ1-2
clone_size: .
v_call: TRBV7-9

cdr3_nt: TGTGCCAGCAGCCCCGTCGTGGGAGGGCCGTTAAAGAAGAGCTACGAGCAGTACTTC
cdr3_aa: CASSPVVGGPLKKSYEQYF
d_call: TRBD2
cdr3_length: 19
j_call: TRBJ2-7
clone_size: .
v_call: TRBV14

cdr3_nt: TGTGCCAGCAGTGAGGGTTTTAACTATGGCTACACCTTC
cdr3_aa: CASSEGFNYGYTF
d_call: .
cdr3_length: 13
j_call: TRBJ1-2
clone_size: few
v_call: TRBV2

cdr3_nt: TGTGCCAGCAGCACCGGGACAGGGATCAATCAGCCCCAGCATTTT
cdr3_aa: CASSTGTGINQPQHF
d_call: TRBD1
cdr3_length: 15
j_call: TRBJ1-5
clone_size: many
v_call: TRBV7-9

cdr3_nt: TGTGCCAGCAGCGTGGCTGGGGATCATCCCCAGCATTTT
cdr3_aa: CASSVAGDHPQHF
d_call: .
cdr3_length: 13
j_call: TRBJ1-5
clone_size: .
v_call: TRBV9

cdr3_nt: TGTGCCAGTAGTAAGGGCGGTCGGACAGGGGGTCTCGAGCAGTACTTC
cdr3_aa: CASSKGGRTGGLEQYF
d_call: TRBD1
cdr3_length: 16
j_call: TRBJ2-7
clone_size: .
v_call: TRBV19

cdr3_nt: TGCAGTGCTAGTCCCTTAGGGGGGGGCTATGAGACCCAGTACTTC
cdr3_aa: CSASPLGGGYETQYF
d_call: .
cdr3_length: 15
j_call: TRBJ2-5
clone_size: few
v_call: TRBV20-1

cdr3_nt: TGTGCCAGCAGTCCGCAGGGAAACAATCAGCCCCAGCATTTT
cdr3_aa: CASSPQGNNQPQHF
d_call: .
cdr3_length: 14
j_call: TRBJ1-5
clone_size: .
v_call: TRBV9

cdr3_nt: TGTGCCAGCAGTGAACGGGCGGCCGAGCAGTACTTC
cdr3_aa: CASSERAAEQYF
d_call: .
cdr3_length: 12
j_call: TRBJ2-7
clone_size: .
v_call: TRBV2

cdr3_nt: TGTGCCAGCAGCGCCCGTGGGCCCGGTTACAATGGCTACACCTTC
cdr3_aa: CASSARGPGYNGYTF
d_call: .
cdr3_length: 15
j_call: TRBJ1-2
clone_size: many
v_call: TRBV9

cdr3_nt: TGCAGTGCTAGTACTAGCGGCCCTAGGGACGAGCAGTACTTC
cdr3_aa: CSASTSGPRDEQYF
d_call: TRBD2
cdr3_length: 14
j_call: TRBJ2-7
clone_size: few
v_call: TRBV20-1

cdr3_nt: TGTGCCAGCAGTTTTGGGAGGCGGATGAACACTGAAGCTTTCTTT
cdr3_aa: CASSFGRRMNTEAFF
d_call: .
cdr3_length: 15
j_call: TRBJ1-1
clone_size: .
v_call: TRBV6-5

cdr3_nt: TGTGCCAGCAGTTCGGTGGACCGGCAGCCCCAGCATTTT
cdr3_aa: CASSSVDRQPQHF
d_call: .
cdr3_length: 13
j_call: TRBJ1-5
clone_size: many
v_call: TRBV6-5

cdr3_nt: TGCGCCAGCAGCCAAGGGAACGGGCAGGGAAGCTTCTACGAGCAGTACTTC
cdr3_aa: CASSQGNGQGSFYEQYF
d_call: .
cdr3_length: 17
j_call: TRBJ2-7
clone_size: few
v_call: TRBV7-3